Following are 10 T cell receptor beta chains from one sample sequenced in a study of PD-1 blockade in classical Hodgkin lymphoma. Time point of the sample: cycle 4 day 1 (C4D1), after 5 to 7 weeks of nivolumab. Relapse was seen in all patients after autologous stem cell transplantation, and brentuximab vedotin exposure was variable. Magnetic negative selection, applied to thawed PBMCs, was used to isolate the CD8+ T cells. Using immunoSEQ multiplex PCR, the repertoire was profiled, and TCRdb retains in-frame clones only, with some absent. The sample has roughly 1,300 clones; around three quarters are singletons. Sequencing was performed on CD8+ T cells from blood, taken before the fourth cycle of nivolumab. The receptors come from a human donor with classical Hodgkin lymphoma. The donor label of this sample is uncertain.

The J gene is TRBJ2-7, the V gene TRBV4-2; TRBD2 might be the D (6 bases). The CDR3 totals 13 residues. Germline CDR1 LGHNA, CDR2 YNFKEQ. V was cut by 1 base and J by 6 bases, with 10 bases left in between. CDR3 sequence reads: CASSQGEVVEQYF. In DNA form, the CDR3 reads TGTGCCAGCAGCCAAGGGGAGGTGGTCGAGCAGTACTTC.

This clone was seen more than once but under ten times. At one end the junction does not follow the germline gene, possibly because of a read error. The V call is TRBV5-3, the J call TRBJ1-2, with TRBD1 as a possible D gene (5 bases). TRBV5-3 is annotated as an ORF whose role is uncertain. The CDR3 extends over 15 amino acids. The CDR3 DNA reads TGTGCCAGCAGCTTGGTAGGGACGCTGGGAGGCGGCTACACCTTC. It encodes CASSLVGTLGGGYTF.

This chain links TRBV30 with TRBJ2-1; 13 bases line up with TRBD2. Germline CDR1 is GTSNPN and CDR2 is SVGIG (reference sequence). Unmatched junction bases numbered 9, after V lost 2 bases and J lost 5 bases. This CDR3 contains 17 residues. In nucleotides, the CDR3 is TGTGCCTGGAGTCTGGGAACTAGCGGGAGGGGGGACAATGAGCAGTTCTTC. Translated: CAWSLGTSGRGDNEQFF.

The chain combines TRBV6-1 with TRBJ2-7; D gene uncertain. V lost 3 bases and J lost 2, with 2 bases in between. The length of the CDR3 is 11 residues. Germline CDR1 and CDR2: MNHNS and SASEGT. The CDR3: CASSETYEQYF. CDR3 nucleotide sequence: TGTGCCAGCAGTGAGACCTACGAGCAGTACTTC.

The V call is TRBV27, the J call TRBJ2-1, with a weak D call TRBD2 (6 bases). The CDR3 contains 14 residues. Looked up from germline, CDR1 is MNHEY and CDR2 is SMNVEV (reference sequence). Trimming pared 3 bases from V and 0 bases from J, leaving 6 bases between. CDR3 coding DNA: TGTGCCAGCAGTTTGCGGGGCTCCTACAATGAGCAGTTCTTC. This encodes CASSLRGSYNEQFF.

The chain links TRBV29-1 to TRBJ2-7; 8 bases match TRBD1. Germline V lookup: CDR1 SQVTM, CDR2 ANQGSEA. The CDR3 covers 14 residues. V dropped 6 bases and J dropped 2; count of bases not matched to a gene: 9. CDR3 amino acids: CSVPNWTGTYEQYF. The CDR3 DNA reads as TGCAGCGTCCCCAATTGGACAGGGACCTACGAGCAGTACTTC.

The chain carries TRBV27 and TRBJ1-1; D not resolved. Germline V gives CDR1 MNHEY, CDR2 SMNVEV (reference sequence). The CDR3 spans 17 residues. V was trimmed by 6 bases and J by 0 bases, leaving 20 bases between them. Written as DNA, the CDR3 is TGTGCCAGCAGCCCCCTTTCCTCTCTCGGGATGAACACTGAAGCTTTCTTT. Translated: CASSPLSSLGMNTEAFF.

This chain joins TRBV5-4 and TRBJ2-7; D possibly uses TRBD1 or TRBD2 (6 bases each). The germline V and J ends were trimmed by 2 bases and 1 base, with 10 bases remaining between them. The CDR3 is 14 residues long. In germline, CDR1 is SGHNT, CDR2 YYREEE (reference sequence). CDR3 coding DNA: TGTGCCAGCAGCTTCGGGGGCGGTTCCTACGAGCAGTACTTC. Translating it yields CASSFGGGSYEQYF.

V usage is TRBV10-1 and J usage is TRBJ2-2; 8 bases are a match to TRBD1. In germline, CDR1 is WNHNN, CDR2 SYGVQD (reference sequence). The CDR3 consists of 14 residues. V shed 5 bases, J shed 5 bases, and the junction held 4 bases outside the gene matches. CDR3 DNA: TGCGCCAGCAGTAGGGACAGGAGAACCGGGGAGCTGTTTTTT. Its protein is CASSRDRRTGELFF.

This clone was recorded once. The chain joins TRBV7-6 to TRBJ2-2; 9 bases map to TRBD2. CDR3 size: 19 residues. V lost 5 bases and J lost 0; bases outside the gene matches: 13. From germline, CDR1 is SGHVS and CDR2 FNYEAQ. CDR3 protein: CASSPVDLAGLSNTGELFF. DNA of the CDR3: TGTGCCAGCAGCCCGGTGGATCTAGCGGGGTTATCGAACACCGGGGAGCTGTTTTTT.